This T cell receptor beta chain was captured by sequencing in a study of blood T cells in healthy people across ages. The V gene lost 4 bases and the J gene lost 4 bases, with 3 bases spanning the gap. The CDR3 consists of 10 residues. Germline-derived CDR1 and CDR2 are DFQATT and SNEGSKA (reference sequence). It was with a sample-barcoded 5' primer and a J-beta primer mix that a second PCR of roughly 7 to 12 cycles was run. Via MiXCR, TCRdb re-called the 5' RACE reads, giving one row per CDR3 protein. The table lists 800,000 to 1,300,000 distinct CDR3 sequences, 25% of them singletons. Study outcomes and limitations: Both naive CD4+ cell counts and diversity were greater in long-lived donors than in aged donors. Donor CMV infection status was unknown, possibly confounding age-related changes in expanded clonotypes.

Per sample, no less than 6 micrograms of total RNA were extracted. This clonotype was found a few times. Its specificity is unknown. The same specimen was also included in a second study, on T cells of mothers and their children. From that second work: A few healthy Caucasian mothers and their six children were the donors.

The rearrangement uses TRBV20-1 and TRBJ2-3; D gene unclear. The sequenced sample was blood. The origin of this receptor is a girl aged 2 to 10 in good health. DNA for the CDR3: TGCAGTGCTATTTCAGATACGCAGTATTTT. It is translated as CSAISDTQYF.